These T cell receptor beta chains were read from a single sample in a study of Ad26.COV2.S vaccination and SARS-CoV-2 variants. Clones were read by immunoSEQ multiplex PCR, and TCRdb kept only the in-frame ones, dropping some. The sample lists about 400,000 clones; around 87% were seen once. This sample comprised peripheral blood, obtained in a trial of Ad26.COV2.S vaccine versus placebo. The source is a person between 18 and 60 years old who received the Ad26.COV2.S COVID-19 vaccine or a placebo. Both conserved end residues are trimmed from each CDR3. Some rows have no size entry. The others give once, few or many, or a class for an expanded clone.

>TRBV5-8|NA
ASSLRRGVLV
>TRBV5-1|NA
ASRSAGTGGSPLH
>TRBV12-3/TRBV12-4|NA
ASTLTNGPTPF
>TRBV7-9|NA
ASSGPGQEGQPQH
>TRBV6-5|NA
ASRGALLSPQH
>TRBV10-1|once
ASKEGSTGELF
>TRBV29-1|NA
SVLAGNEQF
>TRBV11-2|NA
ASRMGYTGELF
>TRBV19|NA
ATRGANYGYT
>TRBV7-8|NA
ASRTLAKNIQY
>TRBV5-8|NA
ASSPGQGLSPLH
>TRBV7-2|NA
ASSSMTASYGYT
>TRBV7-8|NA
ASSLGVASYEQY
>TRBV7-8|NA
ASSLVASSYNEQF
>TRBV7-9|NA
ASGGGSYEQY
>TRBV5-1|NA
ASSLAQVSTEKLF
>TRBV4-1|few
ASSQGKGYEAF
>TRBV19|once
ASTLGVSGNNEQF
>TRBV27|NA
ASSTNRYNSPLH
>TRBV6-1|NA
ASSEARTGELF
>TRBV19|NA
ASSIDPPSGQPNTEAF
>TRBV18|once
ASSPRDNEQF
>TRBV19|NA
ASSLTRINEQF
>TRBV7-3|NA
ASSPRRGNQPQH
>TRBV7-6|NA
ASSLSLVPQETQY
>TRBV29-1|NA
SVERTPYGYT
>TRBV7-6|NA
ASSQTSGAASSYNEQF
>TRBV2|NA
ASSKGPQANYGYT